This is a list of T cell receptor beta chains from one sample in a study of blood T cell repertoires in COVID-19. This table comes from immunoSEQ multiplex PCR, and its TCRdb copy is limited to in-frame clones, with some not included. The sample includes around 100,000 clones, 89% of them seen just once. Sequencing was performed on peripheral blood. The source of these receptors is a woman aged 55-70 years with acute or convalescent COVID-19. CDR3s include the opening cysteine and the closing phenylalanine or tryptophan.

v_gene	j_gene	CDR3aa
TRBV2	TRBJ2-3	CASIYNSGGGTQYF
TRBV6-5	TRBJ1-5	CASSYSMSDQPQHF
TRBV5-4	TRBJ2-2	CASSLVQTNTGELFF
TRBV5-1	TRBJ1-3	CASSLTQGNTIYF
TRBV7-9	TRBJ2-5	CASSLTGVPIQETQYF
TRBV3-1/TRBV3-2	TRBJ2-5	CASSLGDETQYF
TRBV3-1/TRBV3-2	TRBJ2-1	CASSQDRDSLASSSYNEQFF
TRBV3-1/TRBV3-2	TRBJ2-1	CASSQLKSGSSYNEQFF
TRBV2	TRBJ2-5	CASSEELAGGPFSTQYF
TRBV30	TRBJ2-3	CAWSLKAGVTDTQYF
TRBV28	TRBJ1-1	CASSLTGGNTEAFF
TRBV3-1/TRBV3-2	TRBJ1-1	CASSRPSDRGAFF
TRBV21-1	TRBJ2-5	CASSKTVAGEETQYF
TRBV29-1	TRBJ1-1	CSVRGVGTEAFF
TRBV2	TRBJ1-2	CASSARGYGYTF
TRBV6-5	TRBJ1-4	CASSIRGDEKLFF
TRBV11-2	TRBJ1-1	CASSFRELTGNTEAFF
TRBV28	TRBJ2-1	CASSLGTGYNEQFF
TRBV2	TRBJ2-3	CASSSLGASGDTQYF
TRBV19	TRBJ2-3	CASSIRVRLAGDTDTQYF
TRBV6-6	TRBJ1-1	CASMEGVNTEAFF
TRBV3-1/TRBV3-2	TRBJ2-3	CASSRGLAGVDTQYF
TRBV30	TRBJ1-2	CAWSVTGYGYTF
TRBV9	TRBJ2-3	CASSRTGTGAADTQYF
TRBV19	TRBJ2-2	CASLAGNTGELFF
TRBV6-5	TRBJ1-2	CASMESQRGYTF
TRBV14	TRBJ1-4	CASSQDQGPGEKLFF
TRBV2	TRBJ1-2	CASTPGQDNYGYTF
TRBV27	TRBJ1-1	CASSYSAGLGVNTEAFF
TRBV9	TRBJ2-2	CASSLNSGRTTGELFF
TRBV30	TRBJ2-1	CAWSVPRGNEQFF
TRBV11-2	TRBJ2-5	CASRTLAGENQETQYF
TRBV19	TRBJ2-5	CASSILAGRETQYF
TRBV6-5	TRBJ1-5	CASTPPGSNQPQHF
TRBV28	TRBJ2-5	CASRMGRGQLYF
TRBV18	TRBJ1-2	CASSPQGIANYGYTF
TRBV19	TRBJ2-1	CASSTGGGGNEQFF
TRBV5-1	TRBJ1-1	CASSLVGGGTEAFF
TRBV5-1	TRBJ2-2	CASRKLYQGSRSTGELFF
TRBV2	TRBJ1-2	CASRGRQGNHNYGYTF
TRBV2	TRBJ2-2	CAGRGTGVSTGELFF